This passage covers 12 T cell receptor beta chains from one sample sequenced in a study of cytomegalovirus exposure and HLA in healthy donors. PCR primers comprised 60 Vbeta and 13 Jbeta primers. Generated by immunoSEQ multiplex PCR, the TCRdb table keeps only in-frame clones and is missing some. The sample holds 200,000 to 250,000 clones, almost 70% seen once. Material: PBMCs. These receptors were obtained from a middle-aged man in good health and CMV-seropositive.

This clone has a handful of counts. V and J are TRBV10-1 and TRBJ1-1; a possible D gene is TRBD1 (6 bases). Germline CDR1 reads WNHNN; CDR2 reads SYGVQD (reference sequence). V was clipped by 4 bases and J by 6 bases, with 9 bases between them. This CDR3 comprises 12 residues. The CDR3 sequence: CASSVSGAEAFF. The DNA for the CDR3 is TGCGCCAGCAGTGTTTCAGGGGCTGAAGCTTTCTTT.

The CDR3 coding sequence is TGTGCCAGCTCACCAGGTAGTACCTACGAGCAGTACTTC. Its translation: CASSPGSTYEQYF. V and J are TRBV18 and TRBJ2-7; D is unclear. CDR3 length: 13 amino acids. Deletions cut 2 bases from V and 2 bases from J, with 7 bases between. Looked up from germline, CDR1 is KGHSH and CDR2 is LQKENI.

This clone was found a few times. The rearrangement joins TRBV5-6 to TRBJ1-6, with a possible D match to TRBD1 (6 bases). Per the germline V gene, CDR1 is SGHDT and CDR2 is YYEEEE. V lost 4 bases and J 7 bases, leaving 12 bases between the germline ends. The CDR3 totals 14 residues. This CDR3 reads CASSHRARNSPLHF. The CDR3 bases are TGTGCCAGCAGCCACAGGGCACGGAATTCACCCCTCCACTTT.

This clone occurred once. CDR3 DNA: TGTGCCAGTACAGGGACTGGCTACACCTTC. Protein: CASTGTGYTF. This rearrangement joins TRBV6-1 to TRBJ1-2; tentative D call: TRBD1 (6 bases). The V gene lost 9 bases and the J gene lost 7 bases, with 9 bases spanning the gap. This CDR3 is 10 amino acids long. In germline, CDR1 is MNHNS, CDR2 SASEGT.

The rearrangement links TRBV6-5 to TRBJ1-5, with a tentative D call TRBD1 (6 bases). Germline V CDR1 and CDR2: MNHEY, SVGAGI. The CDR3 extends over 14 amino acids. The ends were cut back, 6 bases at V and 6 bases at J, with 15 bases in the middle. CDR3 nucleotide sequence: TGTGCCAGCAGGGGGGGGGCCGACACTCAGCCCCAGCATTTT. It is translated as CASRGGADTQPQHF.

The chain recombines TRBV6-1 with TRBJ2-7, with 9 nucleotides matching TRBD1. The V segment lost 7 bases and the J segment 3 bases; nucleotides outside the gene matches: 7. Germline V gene lookup returns CDR1 MNHNS and CDR2 SASEGT. The CDR3 totals 14 residues. This CDR3 is CASNRDRAFYEQYF. The CDR3 nucleotides are TGTGCCAGCAACCGGGACAGGGCCTTCTACGAGCAGTACTTC.

The chain combines TRBV4-2 with TRBJ2-2, with D possibly being TRBD1 (5 bases). The CDR3 totals 21 residues. CDR1 and CDR2 (germline): LGHNA, YNFKEQ. Trimming took off 1 base at V and 3 bases at J, with 27 bases between the two ends. The CDR3 DNA reads TGTGCCAGCAGCCAAGGATCGCACTATACAGGTTCCCAAATGTACACCGGGGAGCTGTTTTTT. Its translation is CASSQGSHYTGSQMYTGELFF.

This clone appeared a single time. The V call is TRBV2, the J call TRBJ1-6, with 12 positions matching TRBD1. Germline trimming cut 6 bases from V and 9 bases from J; bases unmatched to any gene: 3. Per germline, CDR1 SNHLY and CDR2 FYNNEI. CDR3 size: 14 residues. Here the CDR3 DNA reads TGTGCCAGCAGGGGGGACAGGGGGCTTTCACCCCTCCACTTT. It translates to CASRGDRGLSPLHF.

A word on this clone: This likely reflects a read error, since a far larger clone is one base away. This same CDR3 is encoded by further DNA sequences in the sample. CDR3 in amino acids: CASSPGQGGYEQYF. In DNA form, the CDR3 reads TGTGCCAGCAGCCCGGGACAGGGGGGTTACGAGCAGTACTTC. The genes are TRBV7-2 and TRBJ2-7; 11 bases align to TRBD1. CDR1 SGHTA and CDR2 FQGNSA come from the germline V gene. The length of the CDR3 is 14 residues. After removal of 5 bases from V and 4 bases from J, the junction contained 4 bases not matched to a gene.

This chain links TRBV2 with TRBJ1-5; 7 positions match TRBD1. Germline V gene lookup returns CDR1 SNHLY and CDR2 FYNNEI. The V and J ends lost 6 bases and 3 bases, in that order; junction bases with no gene match: 8. The length of the CDR3 is 15 residues. DNA of the CDR3: TGTGCCAGCAGAGCCGGGACAGTGTTCAATCAGCCCCAGCATTTT. The encoded protein is CASRAGTVFNQPQHF.

This clone was seen just once. This chain connects TRBV5-1 to TRBJ1-2; 9 nucleotides agree with TRBD1. This CDR3 has 15 residues. In germline, CDR1 is SGHRS, CDR2 YFSETQ. J lost 0 bases, V lost 3 bases, and 3 bases had no gene match. The CDR3 coding sequence is TGCGCCAGCAGCTCCACAGGGGGCCCTAACTATGGCTACACCTTC. It yields the protein CASSSTGGPNYGYTF.

The chain links TRBV18 to TRBJ2-1; tentative D call: TRBD2 (5 bases). The CDR3 sequence is 13 residues long. The V gene's germline CDR1 is KGHSH and CDR2 LQKENI. Deletions cut 2 bases from V and 9 bases from J, with 11 bases between. The CDR3 loop is CASSPGVGSEQFF. CDR3 DNA: TGTGCCAGCTCACCAGGGGTAGGGAGTGAGCAGTTCTTC.